This entry lists 26 T cell receptor beta chains sequenced from one sample in a study of beta chain features in type 1 diabetes. Expressed TCRB transcripts were sequenced because the entire RNA isolate underwent reverse transcription. Sequenced by immunoSEQ multiplex PCR; TCRdb stores in-frame clones only, minus some. The sample holds 310,000 or so clones, about 10% seen once. The sample was naive CD4+ T cells from blood. The receptor source for this set is a woman aged 25 to 45 in good health.

The rearrangement uses TRBV30 and TRBJ1-1, with D perhaps matching TRBD1 (5 bases). Germline CDR1 reads GTSNPN; CDR2 reads SVGIG (reference sequence). V was clipped by 3 bases and J by 10 bases, with 12 bases between them. The CDR3 length is 11 residues. CDR3: CAWRQGHLAFF. For the CDR3, the DNA is TGTGCCTGGAGGCAGGGTCATTTAGCTTTCTTT.

In its sample, this clone was seen once. This chain links TRBV6-5 with TRBJ2-2, with 11 bases lining up with TRBD1. Trimming removed 6 bases from V and 6 bases from J; junction bases left unmatched: 6. Germline loops: CDR1 MNHEY, CDR2 SVGAGI. CDR3 size: 15 residues. The CDR3 sequence is CASRVDRGRSGELFF. The CDR3 DNA reads TGTGCCAGCAGAGTGGACAGGGGGCGCTCCGGGGAGCTGTTTTTT.

In this sample, this clone turned up a few times. Other DNA sequences in this sample translate to the same CDR3. The J gene is TRBJ2-7, the V gene TRBV14; 9 bases map to TRBD1. This CDR3 is 15 amino acids long. CDR1 and CDR2 (germline): SGHDN, FVKESK. Germline trimming cut 4 bases from V and 2 bases from J; bases unmatched to any gene: 6. The CDR3, as DNA: TGTGCCAGCAGCCGCCCGGGACAGGGAGCCTACGAGCAGTACTTC. Amino acid sequence: CASSRPGQGAYEQYF.

CDR3 loop: CASRPGTSGRDEQFF. In DNA form, the CDR3 reads TGTGCCAGCAGGCCCGGGACTAGCGGCCGGGATGAGCAGTTCTTC. The chain uses TRBV6-6 and TRBJ2-1; TRBD2 aligns across 11 bases. Germline values: CDR1 MNHNY, CDR2 SVGAGI (reference sequence). The V gene end was trimmed by 6 bases and the J gene end by 8 bases; junction bases not matched to a gene: 9. The CDR3 loop spans 15 amino acids.

This chain uses TRBV6-5 with TRBJ1-5; possibly TRBD1 for D (6 bases). From germline, CDR1 is MNHEY and CDR2 SVGAGI. The CDR3 consists of 13 residues. V lost 6 bases and J 5 bases, leaving 11 bases between the germline ends. The CDR3 here is CASSLNRDQPQHF. The CDR3 bases are TGTGCCAGCAGCCTTAACAGGGATCAGCCCCAGCATTTT.

The chain combines TRBV5-8 with TRBJ2-1; 8 bases fit TRBD2. The CDR3 covers 15 residues. Trimming at V came to 1 base and at J to 7 bases, leaving 7 bases not matched to a gene. Germline V lookup: CDR1 SGHTS, CDR2 YDEGEE. CDR3 loop: CASSLREGPWNEQFF. The CDR3 bases are TGTGCCAGCAGCTTGCGGGAGGGCCCATGGAATGAGCAGTTCTTC.

The chain recombines TRBV4-3 with TRBJ2-7; a weak D match, TRBD2 (6 bases). This CDR3 comprises 18 residues. Germline V CDR1 and CDR2: LGHNA, YSLEER. V lost 1 base, J lost 2 bases, and 21 bases lay in between. CDR3 loop: CASSQVLPGEGEAYEQYF. In DNA, the CDR3 is TGCGCCAGCAGCCAAGTCCTCCCGGGGGAAGGAGAAGCCTACGAGCAGTACTTC.

The rearrangement uses TRBV29-1 and TRBJ2-7, with 15 bases lining up with TRBD2. The CDR3 contains 13 residues. The V and J ends lost 7 bases and 7 bases, in that order; junction bases with no gene match: 5. Looked up from germline, CDR1 is SQVTM and CDR2 is ANQGSEA. CDR3 protein: CSAGTSGRQEQYF. The CDR3 DNA follows: TGCAGCGCCGGGACTAGCGGGAGGCAAGAGCAGTACTTC.

The genes are TRBV5-4 and TRBJ2-3; the match to TRBD2 covers 13 bases. The CDR3 has 18 amino acids. V was pared by 1 base and J by 0 bases, with 5 bases of the junction left unmatched. CDR1 is SGHNT, CDR2 YYREEE, per germline (reference sequence). The CDR3 region has the DNA TGTGCCAGCAGCTTGACTAAACTAGCGGGAGGGAGCACAGATACGCAGTATTTT. It translates to CASSLTKLAGGSTDTQYF.

V and J are TRBV7-3 and TRBJ2-1; 10 bases are a match to TRBD1. The CDR3 runs 15 residues. The germline CDR1 and CDR2 sequences are SGHTA and FQGTGA. With 4 bases clipped from V and 7 bases from J, the junction kept 7 bases outside the gene matches. The CDR3 here is CASSSGQGFWNEQFF. The CDR3 DNA is TGTGCCAGCAGCTCGGGACAGGGGTTTTGGAATGAGCAGTTCTTC.

This clone was found a few times. The chain combines TRBV6-5 with TRBJ2-1; 11 nucleotides agree with TRBD2. The CDR3 loop spans 15 amino acids. The germline CDR1 and CDR2 sequences are MNHEY and SVGAGI. V lost 2 bases and J lost 3; bases outside the gene matches: 0. CDR3 sequence: CASSYTSGGYNEQFF. CDR3 coding DNA: TGTGCCAGCAGTTACACTAGCGGGGGCTACAATGAGCAGTTCTTC.

This chain links TRBV4-2 with TRBJ2-7; the D gene is possibly TRBD1 (6 bases). From germline, CDR1 is LGHNA and CDR2 YNFKEQ. The V gene lost 4 bases and the J gene lost 3 bases, with 16 bases spanning the gap. CDR3 size: 15 residues. In DNA, the CDR3 is TGTGCCAGCAGCCGCTATCCCGGACAGAGCTACGAGCAGTACTTC. It codes for CASSRYPGQSYEQYF.

Only a few counts were recorded for this clone. Different DNA sequences within this sample yield the same CDR3. This chain uses TRBV6-5 with TRBJ1-2; 7 positions match TRBD1. V lost 2 bases and J lost 8; bases outside the gene matches: 2. The CDR3 sequence is 12 residues long. Germline loops: CDR1 MNHEY, CDR2 SVGAGI. The CDR3 DNA follows: TGTGCCAGCAGTTACCAGGGGGGAGGCTACACCTTC. Translating gives CASSYQGGGYTF.

The rearrangement joins TRBV5-1 to TRBJ2-3, with TRBD2 matching over 15 bases. The CDR3 has 16 amino acids. Trimming took 2 bases from V and 6 from J; bases not matched to a gene: 4. Germline-derived CDR1 and CDR2 are SGHRS and YFSETQ. The CDR3 DNA is TGCGCCAGCAGCTTCGGGACTAGCGGGGGGAAGGATACGCAGTATTTT. This sequence encodes CASSFGTSGGKDTQYF.

The chain couples TRBV19 to TRBJ1-1, with 7 nucleotides matching TRBD1. The CDR3 runs 14 residues. V lost 7 bases and J lost 0; bases outside the gene matches: 5. Germline lookup yields CDR1 LNHDA and CDR2 SQIVND (reference sequence). CDR3 nucleotide sequence: TGTGCCAGTATAGGGGGGACAGTGAACACTGAAGCTTTCTTT. Its translation is CASIGGTVNTEAFF. Filled out from reference TRBV19 and TRBJ1-1, the complete variable domain reads DGGITQSPKYLFRKEGQNVTLSCEQNLNHDAMYWYRQDPGQGLRLIYYSQIVNDFQKGDIAEGYSVSREKKESFPLTVTSAQKNPTAFYLCASIGGTVNTEAFFGQGTRLTVV.

The gene calls are TRBV7-3 and TRBJ2-7; 7 bases are shared with TRBD2. The CDR3 spans 15 residues. Germline values: CDR1 SGHTA, CDR2 FQGTGA. J lost 6 bases, V lost 0 bases, and 8 bases had no gene match. The CDR3 coding sequence is TGTGCCAGCAGCTTAACGTTGGCGGGAGTTGGCGAGCAGTACTTC. As protein: CASSLTLAGVGEQYF.

There are a few counts of this clone. The chain combines TRBV5-1 with TRBJ2-1, with 8 bases fitting TRBD2. Trimming removed 4 bases from V and 4 bases from J; junction bases left unmatched: 7. Germline V gene lookup returns CDR1 SGHRS and CDR2 YFSETQ. This CDR3 comprises 15 residues. CDR3 residues: CASSPTSGNYNEQFF. The CDR3 bases are TGCGCCAGCAGCCCAACTAGCGGTAATTACAATGAGCAGTTCTTC.

This clone occurred a few times. The J gene is TRBJ2-7, the V gene TRBV28; D is unclear. From germline, CDR1 is MDHEN and CDR2 SYDVKM. This CDR3 comprises 11 residues. V gave up 5 bases and J gave up 9 bases, with 11 bases separating them. Written as DNA, the CDR3 is TGTGCCAGCAGTAGCACAGTCGGGCAGTACTTC. Translation: CASSSTVGQYF.

The gene calls are TRBV28 and TRBJ1-1; D perhaps matches TRBD1 (5 bases). Germline V lookup: CDR1 MDHEN, CDR2 SYDVKM. V lost 7 bases and J lost 1, with 13 bases in between. The CDR3 has 14 residues. The CDR3 reads CASTTGRKNTEAFF. DNA for the CDR3: TGTGCCAGCACCACAGGACGGAAGAACACTGAAGCTTTCTTT.

V is TRBV6-5 and J is TRBJ2-3, with 9 bases fitting TRBD2. The ends lost 5 bases at V and 5 bases at J; junction bases unmatched: 5. The V gene's germline CDR1 is MNHEY and CDR2 SVGAGI. This CDR3 region has 14 residues. CDR3 in amino acids: CASSHRAGGDTQYF. In DNA form, the CDR3 reads TGTGCCAGCAGTCATCGAGCGGGAGGAGATACGCAGTATTTT.

There are a few counts of this clone. V usage is TRBV4-2 and J usage is TRBJ2-1, with a tentative D call TRBD2 (6 bases). V dropped 3 bases and J dropped 7 bases, with 16 bases sitting between them. The CDR3 totals 15 residues. From germline, CDR1 is LGHNA and CDR2 YNFKEQ. The CDR3 reads CASSHFLAGRNEQFF. In DNA form, the CDR3 reads TGTGCCAGCAGCCATTTTCTGGCGGGAAGGAATGAGCAGTTCTTC.

The rearrangement links TRBV6-1 to TRBJ2-1, with D possibly TRBD1 on 5 matching bases. V was clipped by 0 bases and J by 6 bases, with 18 bases between them. The CDR3 is made up of 17 amino acids. Germline CDR1 is MNHNS and CDR2 is SASEGT. The CDR3 loop reads CASSEALLLLQGNEQFF. The CDR3 DNA reads as TGTGCCAGCAGTGAAGCTCTCTTACTCCTTCAGGGCAATGAGCAGTTCTTC.

This rearrangement joins TRBV28 to TRBJ1-4; D unresolved. This CDR3 is 14 amino acids long. Germline values: CDR1 MDHEN, CDR2 SYDVKM. The ends were cut back, 5 bases at V and 7 bases at J, with 14 bases in the middle. CDR3 DNA sequence: TGTGCCAGCAGTATTCGGCGGACTGGTGAAAAACTGTTTTTT. Amino acid sequence: CASSIRRTGEKLFF.

The chain joins TRBV4-3 to TRBJ2-7, with TRBD2 matching 14 bases. Germline loops: CDR1 LGHNA, CDR2 YSLEER. With 4 bases clipped from V and 1 base from J, the junction kept 3 bases outside the gene matches. The CDR3 covers 16 residues. CDR3 in amino acids: CASSLGTSGRSYEQYF. In DNA, the CDR3 is TGCGCCAGCAGCCTCGGGACTAGCGGGAGATCCTACGAGCAGTACTTC.

V and J are TRBV9 and TRBJ2-1, with TRBD2 matching over 12 bases. Trimming cost V 4 bases and J 9 bases; bases outside gene matches: 11. The CDR3 loop spans 16 amino acids. CDR1 SGDLS and CDR2 YYNGEE come from the germline V gene. CDR3 DNA: TGTGCCAGCAGCCCCCAACTAGCGGGAGGTGTTGGTGAGCAGTTCTTC. Residues: CASSPQLAGGVGEQFF. The variable domain in full, completed from reference TRBV9 and TRBJ2-1, reads DSGVTQTPKHLITATGQRVTLRCSPRSGDLSVYWYQQSLDQGLQFLIQYYNGEERAKGNILERFSAQQFPDLHSELNLSSLELGDSALYFCASSPQLAGGVGEQFFGPGTRLTVL.

This clone occurred a few times. The rearrangement links TRBV7-2 to TRBJ2-1; 11 bases fit TRBD2. Per the germline V gene, CDR1 is SGHTA and CDR2 is FQGNSA. The CDR3 length is 18 residues. The V and J ends lost 4 bases and 2 bases, in that order; junction bases with no gene match: 10. CDR3 residues: CASSSGRLAGGTYNEQFF. CDR3 sequence (DNA): TGTGCCAGCAGCTCGGGTCGGCTAGCGGGAGGAACCTACAATGAGCAGTTCTTC.